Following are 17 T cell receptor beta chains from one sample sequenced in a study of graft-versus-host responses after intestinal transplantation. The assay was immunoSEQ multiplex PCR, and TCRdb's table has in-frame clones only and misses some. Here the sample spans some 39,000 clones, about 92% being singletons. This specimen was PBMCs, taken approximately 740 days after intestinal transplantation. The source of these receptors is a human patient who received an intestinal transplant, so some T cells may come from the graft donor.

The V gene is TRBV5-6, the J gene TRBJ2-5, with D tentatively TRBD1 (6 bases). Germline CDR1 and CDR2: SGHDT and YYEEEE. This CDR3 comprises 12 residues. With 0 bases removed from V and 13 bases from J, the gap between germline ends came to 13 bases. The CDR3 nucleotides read TGTGCCAGCAGCTTGGGGTTACTAGGGGGGTACTTC. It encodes CASSLGLLGGYF.

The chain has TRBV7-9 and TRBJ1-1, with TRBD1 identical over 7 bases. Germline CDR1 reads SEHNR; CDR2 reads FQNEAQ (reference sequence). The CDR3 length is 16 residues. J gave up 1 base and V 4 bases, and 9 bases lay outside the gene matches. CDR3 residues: CASSSYLGTANTEAFF. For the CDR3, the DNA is TGTGCCAGCAGCTCCTACCTCGGGACAGCGAACACTGAAGCTTTCTTT. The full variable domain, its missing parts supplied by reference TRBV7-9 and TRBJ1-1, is DTGVSQNPRHKITKRGQNVTFRCDPISEHNRLYWYRQTLGQGPEFLTYFQNEAQLEKSRLLSDRFSAERPKGSFSTLEIQRTEQGDSAMYLCASSSYLGTANTEAFFGQGTRLTVV.

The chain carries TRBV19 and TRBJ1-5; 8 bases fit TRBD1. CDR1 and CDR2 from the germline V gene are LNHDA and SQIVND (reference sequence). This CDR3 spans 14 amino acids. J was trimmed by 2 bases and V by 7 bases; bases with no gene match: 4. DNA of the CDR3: TGTGCCAGTACCAAGGACAGGGGCAATCAGCCCCAGCATTTT. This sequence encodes CASTKDRGNQPQHF.

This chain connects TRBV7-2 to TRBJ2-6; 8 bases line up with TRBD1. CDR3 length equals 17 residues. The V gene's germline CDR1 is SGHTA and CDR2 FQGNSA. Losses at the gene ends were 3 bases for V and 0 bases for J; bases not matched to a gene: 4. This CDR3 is CASSLDRVSSGANVLTF. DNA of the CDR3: TGTGCCAGCAGCTTGGACAGGGTTAGCTCTGGGGCCAACGTCCTGACTTTC.

The DNA of the CDR3 is TGTGCCAGCAGCTTTGGGATCACTGAAGCTTTCTTT. Translation: CASSFGITEAFF. This chain uses TRBV5-6 with TRBJ1-1; D call uncertain. Germline CDR1 is SGHDT and CDR2 is YYEEEE. Trimming pared 2 bases from V and 4 bases from J, leaving 6 bases between. This CDR3 contains 12 residues.

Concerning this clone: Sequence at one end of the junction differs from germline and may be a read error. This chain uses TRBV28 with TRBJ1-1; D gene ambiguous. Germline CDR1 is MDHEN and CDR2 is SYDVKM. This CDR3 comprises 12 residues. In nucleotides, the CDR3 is TGTGCCAGCAGTCCTACCCCCTACAACATCATCTTT. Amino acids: CASSPTPYNIIF.

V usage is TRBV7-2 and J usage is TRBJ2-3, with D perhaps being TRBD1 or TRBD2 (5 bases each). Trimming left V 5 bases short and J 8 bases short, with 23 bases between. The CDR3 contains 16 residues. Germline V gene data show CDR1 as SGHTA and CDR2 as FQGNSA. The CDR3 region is CASSPRGLMTTGTQYF. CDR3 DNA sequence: TGTGCCAGCAGCCCCCGGGGCCTTATGACGACGGGTACGCAGTATTTT.

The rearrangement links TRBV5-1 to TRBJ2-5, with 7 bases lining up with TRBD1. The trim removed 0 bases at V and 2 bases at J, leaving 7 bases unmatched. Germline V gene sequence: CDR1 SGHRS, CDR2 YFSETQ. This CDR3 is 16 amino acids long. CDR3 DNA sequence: TGCGCCAGCAGCTTGGGGGACAGACCAAGTCAAGAGACCCAGTACTTC. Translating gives CASSLGDRPSQETQYF.

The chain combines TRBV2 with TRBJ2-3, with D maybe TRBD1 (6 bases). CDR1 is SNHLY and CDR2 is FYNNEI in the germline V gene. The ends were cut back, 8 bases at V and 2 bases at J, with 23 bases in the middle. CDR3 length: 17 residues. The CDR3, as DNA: TGTGCCAGCCGTTCCCGGACAGCCTGGTTAAACACAGATACGCAGTATTTT. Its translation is CASRSRTAWLNTDTQYF.

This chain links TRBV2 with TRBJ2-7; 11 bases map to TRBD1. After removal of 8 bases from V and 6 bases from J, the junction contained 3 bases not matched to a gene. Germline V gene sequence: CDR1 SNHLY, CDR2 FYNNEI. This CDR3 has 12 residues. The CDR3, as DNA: TGTGCCAGCGGACAGGGGGCCGGCGAGCAGTACTTC. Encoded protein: CASGQGAGEQYF.

CDR3 sequence reads: CASSKGGGIDTGELFF. The CDR3 DNA follows: TGTGCCAGTAGTAAGGGAGGGGGAATAGACACCGGGGAGCTGTTTTTT. V is TRBV19 and J is TRBJ2-2; D possibly corresponds to TRBD2 (7 bases). The CDR3 is 16 residues long. Germline V CDR1 and CDR2: LNHDA, SQIVND (reference sequence). V lost 4 bases, J lost 3 bases, and 15 bases lay in between.

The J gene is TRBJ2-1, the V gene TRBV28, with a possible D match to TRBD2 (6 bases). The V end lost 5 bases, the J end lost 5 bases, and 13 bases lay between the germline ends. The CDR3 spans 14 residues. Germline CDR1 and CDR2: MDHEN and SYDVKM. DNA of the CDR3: TGTGCCAGCAGTACCCTTGGGGAGGACAATGAGCAGTTCTTC. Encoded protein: CASSTLGEDNEQFF.

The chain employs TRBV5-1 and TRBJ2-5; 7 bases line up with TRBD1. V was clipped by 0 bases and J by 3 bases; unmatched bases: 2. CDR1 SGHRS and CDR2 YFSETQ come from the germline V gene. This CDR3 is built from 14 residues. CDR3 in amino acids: CASSLGRGKETQYF. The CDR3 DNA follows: TGCGCCAGCAGCTTGGGCAGGGGGAAAGAGACCCAGTACTTC.

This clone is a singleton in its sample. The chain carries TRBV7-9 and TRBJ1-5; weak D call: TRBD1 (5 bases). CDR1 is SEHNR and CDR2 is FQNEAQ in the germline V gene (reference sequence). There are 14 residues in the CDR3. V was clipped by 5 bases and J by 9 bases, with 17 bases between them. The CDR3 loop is CASSQKGSGRPQHF. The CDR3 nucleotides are TGTGCCAGCAGCCAAAAGGGGTCGGGGCGGCCCCAGCATTTT. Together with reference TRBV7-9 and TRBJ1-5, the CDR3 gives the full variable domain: DTGVSQNPRHKITKRGQNVTFRCDPISEHNRLYWYRQTLGQGPEFLTYFQNEAQLEKSRLLSDRFSAERPKGSFSTLEIQRTEQGDSAMYLCASSQKGSGRPQHFGDGTRLSIL.

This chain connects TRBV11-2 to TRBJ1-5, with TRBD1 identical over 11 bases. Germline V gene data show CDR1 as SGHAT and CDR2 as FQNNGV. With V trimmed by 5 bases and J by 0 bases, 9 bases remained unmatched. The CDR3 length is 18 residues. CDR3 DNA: TGTGCCAGCAGCAGAGGGACAGGGGGAGGATATAGCAATCAGCCCCAGCATTTT. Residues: CASSRGTGGGYSNQPQHF.

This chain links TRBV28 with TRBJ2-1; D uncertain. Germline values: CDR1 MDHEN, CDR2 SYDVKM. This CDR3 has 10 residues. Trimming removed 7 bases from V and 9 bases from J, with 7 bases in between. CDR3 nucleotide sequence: TGTGCCAGCAATGGGCCTGAGCAGTTCTTC. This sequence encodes CASNGPEQFF.

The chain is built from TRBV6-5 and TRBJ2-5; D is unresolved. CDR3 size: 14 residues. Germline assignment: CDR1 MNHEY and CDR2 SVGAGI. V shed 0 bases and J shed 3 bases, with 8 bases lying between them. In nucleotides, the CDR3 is TGTGCCAGCAGTTACTCCGGGTGGGAAGAGACCCAGTACTTC. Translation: CASSYSGWEETQYF.